This is a list of T cell receptor beta chains from one sample in a study of early T cells in non-severe SARS-CoV-2 infection. From the 5' RACE reads, TCRdb called clonotypes with MiXCR, one entry per CDR3 protein. The top ten clones hold 3% to 4% of a sample with tens of thousands of distinct CDR3 sequences, 6% to 7% of them seen once. The specimen was whole blood. The receptors were gathered from an adult who was a healthcare worker with PCR-confirmed SARS-CoV-2 infection or an uninfected control (not recorded which). The CDR3 runs from the conserved cysteine through the conserved F or W. The order of the fields is V gene, J gene, clone size, D gene, CDR3 DNA, CDR3 protein. A D gene is named only where the DNA matches it firmly. Expanded clones get a size class; other rows say once, few or many, or leave the size out.

V: TRBV6-2/TRBV6-3; J: TRBJ2-5; size: few; D: NA; DNA: TGTGCCAGCAGTCAGCAACGAGCGTGGACCCAGTACTTC; CDR3: CASSQQRAWTQYF
V: TRBV7-2; J: TRBJ1-4; size: many; D: NA; DNA: TGTGCCAGCAGACTGGGACACCTTCGAGAGTTTGCAACTAATGAAAAACTGTTTTTT; CDR3: CASRLGHLREFATNEKLFF
V: TRBV19; J: TRBJ1-2; size: many; D: NA; DNA: TGTGCCAGTAGACAGGGTAACGACTATGGCTACACCTTC; CDR3: CASRQGNDYGYTF
V: TRBV3-1; J: TRBJ2-7; size: many; D: NA; DNA: TGTGCCAGCAGCCAAGCCATAAACTACGAGCAGTACTTC; CDR3: CASSQAINYEQYF
V: TRBV24-1; J: TRBJ2-1; size: many; D: TRBD2; DNA: TGTGCCACCAGCCGCGGGGGGGCGGCCTACAATGAGCAGTTCTTC; CDR3: CATSRGGAAYNEQFF
V: TRBV24-1; J: TRBJ1-2; size: many; D: TRBD1; DNA: TGTGCCACCAGTGATTTGCTATTGGGGTCAGGGGGCGAGAGAAGCTATGGCTACACCTTC; CDR3: CATSDLLLGSGGERSYGYTF
V: TRBV10-3; J: TRBJ2-1; size: NA; D: NA; DNA: TGTGCCATCAGTGCAAACAATGAGCAGTTCTTC; CDR3: CAISANNEQFF
V: TRBV18; J: TRBJ1-6; size: many; D: TRBD1; DNA: TGTGCCAGCTCCCGGGACAGGATGAATTCACCCCTCCACTTT; CDR3: CASSRDRMNSPLHF
V: TRBV7-2; J: TRBJ2-3; size: few; D: TRBD2; DNA: TGTGCCAGCAGACCCCCGGGACTAGCGGGGGGTAGCACAGATACGCAGTATTTT; CDR3: CASRPPGLAGGSTDTQYF
V: TRBV20-1; J: TRBJ1-5; size: many; D: NA; DNA: TGCAGTGCCCCTCATAAAGGACAACTGAATCAGCCCCAGCATTTT; CDR3: CSAPHKGQLNQPQHF
V: TRBV6-1; J: TRBJ1-2; size: few; D: NA; DNA: TGTGCCAGCAGTCCCAGCCATGAGCGGTTGAATGGCTACACCTTC; CDR3: CASSPSHERLNGYTF
V: TRBV12-3/TRBV12-4; J: TRBJ2-2; size: NA; D: NA; DNA: TGTGCCAGCAGGCCACAGGGAGGCACCGGGGAGCTGTTTTTT; CDR3: CASRPQGGTGELFF
V: TRBV18; J: TRBJ1-3; size: NA; D: TRBD1; DNA: TGTGCCAGCTCACCACCGGGGGGACAGCCTGGAAACACCATATATTTT; CDR3: CASSPPGGQPGNTIYF
V: TRBV25-1; J: TRBJ2-1; size: NA; D: TRBD1; DNA: TGTGCCAGCAGTGAATACTTCGGACAGGGAGATGAGCAGTTCTTC; CDR3: CASSEYFGQGDEQFF
V: TRBV11-2; J: TRBJ2-1; size: few; D: TRBD2; DNA: TGTGCCAGCAGCCAAGACCCTCTAGCGGGGGGTGCATACAATGAGCAGTTCTTC; CDR3: CASSQDPLAGGAYNEQFF
V: TRBV6-1; J: TRBJ2-7; size: many; D: NA; DNA: TGTGCCAGCAGTGAGTATGGGGCCCCCTACGAGCAGTACTTC; CDR3: CASSEYGAPYEQYF
V: TRBV6-6; J: TRBJ1-5; size: many; D: NA; DNA: TGTGCCAGCAGTTACCCCTCCGGGGGCAATCAGCCCCAGCATTTT; CDR3: CASSYPSGGNQPQHF
V: TRBV5-5; J: TRBJ2-7; size: few; D: NA; DNA: TGTGCCAGCAGCTTGGCAGGGTTCTCCTACGAGCAGTACTTC; CDR3: CASSLAGFSYEQYF
V: TRBV30; J: TRBJ1-5; size: few; D: NA; DNA: TGTGCCTGGGATACAGGGAGTAATCAGCCCCAGCATTTT; CDR3: CAWDTGSNQPQHF
V: TRBV6-1; J: TRBJ2-4; size: NA; D: NA; DNA: TGTGCCAGCAGCCTAAGGACAGCGGTACAAGCCAAAAACATTCAGTACTTC; CDR3: CASSLRTAVQAKNIQYF
V: TRBV3-1; J: TRBJ2-1; size: few; D: TRBD2; DNA: TGTGCCAGCAGCCAAGTTGGGGAACTAGCGGGGGGGCCTTCCTACAATGAGCAGTTCTTC; CDR3: CASSQVGELAGGPSYNEQFF
V: TRBV6-5; J: TRBJ2-7; size: NA; D: TRBD2; DNA: TGTGCCAGCAGTCCGGGGACTAGCGGGGGGTACGAGCAGTACTTC; CDR3: CASSPGTSGGYEQYF
V: TRBV12-3/TRBV12-4; J: TRBJ2-1; size: few; D: TRBD1; DNA: TGTGCCAGCAGTCCGCACGGACAGGTTCCGAATGAGCAGTTCTTC; CDR3: CASSPHGQVPNEQFF